A single TCR beta chain is shown here with its context. The antigen is undetermined. CDR1 and CDR2 (germline): SNHLY, FYNNEI. V lost 6 bases and J 4 bases, leaving 12 bases between the germline ends. The CDR3 spans 13 residues. This sample was taken from a study of Ad26.COV2.S vaccination and SARS-CoV-2 variants. For the study at large: Trial arm assignment for the donor was COV1001 Ad26.COV2.S. Each vaccinee took Ad26.COV2.S intramuscularly, once or twice 56 days apart.

Overall study results and limits: Breadth and depth estimates from TCRs may understate total T cell responses.

Treatment meaning: 15 to 20 received Ad26.COV2.S at low or high dose, single or two shots; roughly five received placebo; per-sample allocation not given. The investigators took samples on day 63 after the first vaccine or placebo injection. Ad26.COV2.S expressed prefusion-stabilized spike from the original Wuhan strain. Profiling relied on immunoSEQ multiplex PCR, and the TCRdb table lists in-frame clones only, not all of them. Counted here are under 550,000 clones, 88% occurring once; the ten biggest clones make up less than 4%. This clonotype originated in a person between 18 and 65 years old who received the Ad26.COV2.S COVID-19 vaccine or a placebo. The sequences come from peripheral blood, collected in a trial of Ad26.COV2.S vaccine versus placebo. The chain links TRBV2 to TRBJ1-2; D is ambiguous. In nucleotides, the CDR3 is TGTGCCAGCAGGACCGACTTGGGCTATGGCTACACCTTC. Translation: CASRTDLGYGYTF.